Shown below are 15 T cell receptor beta chains from a single sample sequenced in a study. One entry per CDR3 protein, called by TCRdb with MiXCR from the 5' RACE reads. The sample holds more than 40,000 distinct CDR3 sequences, just under 30% seen once. The sequenced sample was memory CD4+ T cells sorted from a lymph node. Described subset: memory CD4+ T cells, CD4+CD45RO+CD25-. The receptor source for this set is a female donor with breast cancer.

This clonotype was seen more than once but under ten times. The chain recombines TRBV20-1 with TRBJ2-1; 9 bases line up with TRBD1. Germline assignment: CDR1 DFQATT and CDR2 SNEGSKA (reference sequence). The CDR3 sequence is 16 residues long. V gave up 3 bases and J gave up 3 bases; unmatched junction bases: 9. The CDR3: CSASLGDRVFYNEQFF. CDR3 DNA sequence: TGCAGTGCTAGCTTAGGGGACAGGGTATTCTACAATGAGCAGTTCTTC.

The V gene is TRBV4-1, the J gene TRBJ1-5, with no clear D. The CDR3 runs to 16 residues. V lost 0 bases and J 0 bases, leaving 9 bases between the germline ends. Per the germline V gene, CDR1 is MGHRA and CDR2 is YSYEKL. The CDR3 sequence: CASSQDAGSSNQPQHF. The DNA of the CDR3 is TGCGCCAGCAGCCAAGATGCTGGGAGTAGCAATCAGCCCCAGCATTTT.

As concerns this clonotype: A single base separates this from a much larger clone, so it may be a read error. CDR3 nucleotides: TGCGCCAGCAGCCTAAGGGGGCTCAGCGATGAGCAGTTCTTC. Translation: CASSLRGLSDEQFF. V is TRBV5-1 and J is TRBJ2-1, with TRBD1 matching over 7 bases. Germline loops: CDR1 SGHRS, CDR2 YFSETQ. J lost 8 bases, V lost 4 bases, and 9 bases had no gene match. The CDR3 has 14 amino acids.

The table lists this clonotype with a few counts. The genes are TRBV12-3 or TRBV12-4 and TRBJ2-5; 7 bases fit TRBD2. The V segment lost 2 bases and the J segment 5 bases; nucleotides outside the gene matches: 5. The CDR3 totals 14 residues. The CDR3 DNA follows: TGTGCCAGCAGTTTACGGCGGGAGAGGGAGACCCAGTACTTC. This encodes CASSLRRERETQYF.

Of note for this clonotype: The CDR3 does not end in the conserved phenylalanine or tryptophan, so this is likely a read error. The V gene is TRBV9, the J gene TRBJ2-7; a possible D gene is TRBD2 (5 bases). This CDR3 is 13 amino acids long. The V gene lost 0 bases and the J gene lost 7 bases, with 11 bases spanning the gap. Looked up from germline, CDR1 is SGDLS and CDR2 is YYNGEE. CDR3 residues: CASSVGGGREQYS. In DNA form, the CDR3 reads TGTGCCAGCAGCGTAGGTGGCGGGCGGGAGCAGTACTCC.

This clonotype appeared a few times. V is TRBV5-4 and J is TRBJ2-3; 12 bases fit TRBD2. The CDR3 extends over 17 amino acids. Trimming at V came to 0 bases and at J to 6 bases, leaving 8 bases not matched to a gene. In germline, CDR1 is SGHNT, CDR2 YYREEE (reference sequence). CDR3 sequence reads: CASSLALAGGPGDTQYF. The CDR3 DNA is TGTGCCAGCAGCTTGGCTCTAGCGGGAGGGCCGGGTGATACGCAGTATTTT.

The CDR3 loop reads CASSRDTAYGYTF. The CDR3 DNA follows: TGTGCCAGCTCTCGGGACACGGCCTATGGCTACACCTTC. J is TRBJ1-2 and V is TRBV18, with a tentative D call TRBD1 (6 bases). The length of the CDR3 is 13 residues. The germline CDR1 and CDR2 sequences are KGHSH and LQKENI. V was clipped by 6 bases and J by 4 bases, with 12 bases between them.

This clonotype was seen a few times. This sequence joins TRBV6-6 and TRBJ2-3, with D uncertain. Deletions cut 5 bases from V and 5 bases from J, with 5 bases between. Per germline, CDR1 MNHNY and CDR2 SVGAGI (reference sequence). The CDR3 runs to 11 residues. The CDR3 spells CASSERDTQYF. DNA of the CDR3: TGTGCCAGCAGTGAGAGAGATACGCAGTATTTT.

This clonotype was counted a few times. The chain has TRBV20-1 and TRBJ2-1; the D is unclear. The V and J ends lost 0 bases and 5 bases respectively, with 8 bases between them. Germline V gene lookup returns CDR1 DFQATT and CDR2 SNEGSKA (reference sequence). This CDR3 has 13 amino acids. The CDR3, as DNA: TGCAGTGCTAGAGATCCGAGGAACAATGAGCAGTTCTTC. Its translation: CSARDPRNNEQFF.

This clonotype came up once. V is TRBV21-1 and J is TRBJ1-2. TRBV21-1 is recorded as a pseudogene. CDR3 length equals 13 residues. The CDR3, as DNA: TGTGCCAGCCGCGGGACGGGCCTCTATGGCTACACCTTC. This gives the protein CASRGTGLYGYTF.

The chain joins TRBV6-5 to TRBJ1-2; TRBD1 might be the D (5 bases). The CDR3 length is 13 residues. V was trimmed by 2 bases and J by 4 bases, leaving 8 bases between them. Germline V gene data show CDR1 as MNHEY and CDR2 as SVGAGI. CDR3 region: CASSYVGGYGYTF. Here the CDR3 DNA reads TGTGCCAGCAGTTACGTGGGGGGCTATGGCTACACCTTC.

Remarks on this clonotype: A much larger clonotype is one base distant, so this may be a read error. The V call is TRBV10-3, the J call TRBJ1-1, with a weak D call TRBD1 (6 bases). CDR3 size: 16 residues. Trimming took off 11 bases at V and 4 bases at J, with 26 bases between the two ends. The germline gives CDR1 ENHRY, CDR2 SYGVKD. The CDR3 loop is CASQAGAPGISTEAFF. CDR3 nucleotide sequence: TGTGCCTCCCAAGCAGGGGCCCCCGGGATTAGCACTGAAGCTTTCTTT.

This clonotype was counted between two and nine times. V usage is TRBV28 and J usage is TRBJ1-2, with TRBD1 matching over 9 bases. The trim removed 7 bases at V and 2 bases at J, leaving 2 bases unmatched. Germline CDR1 reads MDHEN; CDR2 reads SYDVKM. This CDR3 is 13 amino acids long. The CDR3 DNA reads as TGTGCCAGCAACAGGGGGCTAAACTATGGCTACACCTTC. Its translation is CASNRGLNYGYTF.

The chain uses TRBV18 and TRBJ1-1, with D hard to call. CDR1 and CDR2 (germline): KGHSH, LQKENI. Deletions cut 3 bases from V and 3 bases from J, with 11 bases between. This CDR3 region has 14 residues. The CDR3 nucleotides are TGTGCCAGCTCACCTGGGATCGGGGACACTGAAGCTTTCTTT. It encodes CASSPGIGDTEAFF.

Comment on this clonotype: The germline gene is not matched at one end of the junction; a read error may be the cause. V and J are TRBV7-7 and TRBJ2-5; perhaps TRBD1 as D (6 bases). The CDR3 consists of 14 residues. In germline, CDR1 is SSHAT, CDR2 FNYEAQ (reference sequence). The CDR3 protein is CASSLGTGLETQYF. The CDR3 DNA reads TGTGCTAGCAGCTTAGGAACAGGGTTGGAGACCCAGTACTTC.